These T cell receptor beta chains were read from a single sample in a study of OX40 agonist ivuxolimab in advanced cancers. Sequencing used immunoSEQ multiplex PCR; TCRdb keeps in-frame clones, though not all of them. The table has around 74,000 clones, approximately 84% seen once; the top ten hold around 0.51%. The material sequenced was CD4+ or CD8+ T cells sorted from blood, taken in a trial of the OX40 agonist ivuxolimab. These receptors came from an adult with an advanced solid tumor such as melanoma, head and neck, liver or kidney cancer. Both conserved end residues are part of each CDR3. D genes are given only for firm matches. Size tells how often a clone was seen (once, few, many) or the class of an expanded clone, and some rows leave it out.

j_gene: TRBJ1-6
v_gene: TRBV19
abundance: -
d_gene: TRBD1
CDR3nt: TGTGCCAGTAGTTCAACAGGGGCTTCACCCCTCCACTTT
CDR3aa: CASSSTGASPLHF

j_gene: TRBJ2-1
v_gene: TRBV30
abundance: -
d_gene: TRBD1
CDR3nt: TGTGCCTGGAACCGGGACAGGGTCGAAAATGAGCAGTTCTTC
CDR3aa: CAWNRDRVENEQFF

j_gene: TRBJ1-5
v_gene: TRBV30
abundance: once
d_gene: TRBD1
CDR3nt: TGTGCCTGGAGTGGGACAGGGACTACCGGGCCCCAGCATTTT
CDR3aa: CAWSGTGTTGPQHF

j_gene: TRBJ1-6
v_gene: TRBV4-1
abundance: few
d_gene: -
CDR3nt: TGCGCCAGCAGCCAAAGCGACGGATCCAATCCAACTAATTCACCCCTCCACTTT
CDR3aa: CASSQSDGSNPTNSPLHF

j_gene: TRBJ1-5
v_gene: TRBV30
abundance: -
d_gene: TRBD1
CDR3nt: TGTGCCTGGGATGACAGGGGAATTTGGAGTGGTAGCAATCAGCCCCAGCATTTT
CDR3aa: CAWDDRGIWSGSNQPQHF

j_gene: TRBJ2-3
v_gene: TRBV5-6
abundance: few
d_gene: -
CDR3nt: TGTGCCAGCAGCTCCCTACGGGGGGCCCTCGATACGCAGTATTTT
CDR3aa: CASSSLRGALDTQYF

j_gene: TRBJ2-2
v_gene: TRBV27
abundance: -
d_gene: TRBD2
CDR3nt: TGTGCCAGCAGTTTACCCAGGAGTAGCGGGGGCCTAAACACCGGGGAGCTGTTTTTT
CDR3aa: CASSLPRSSGGLNTGELFF

j_gene: TRBJ1-1
v_gene: TRBV11-2
abundance: few
d_gene: -
CDR3nt: TGTGCCAGCAGCTTAGAGCAGGGTCTCACTGAAGCTTTCTTT
CDR3aa: CASSLEQGLTEAFF

j_gene: TRBJ2-7
v_gene: TRBV28
abundance: -
d_gene: -
CDR3nt: TGTGCCAGCAGTTTTAATAGTCGCGTGCAGTACTTC
CDR3aa: CASSFNSRVQYF

j_gene: TRBJ2-1
v_gene: TRBV11-3
abundance: -
d_gene: -
CDR3nt: TGTGCCAGCAGCCCCGGGGGGTGGGGACAAAGCTCCTACAATGAGCAGTTCTTC
CDR3aa: CASSPGGWGQSSYNEQFF

j_gene: TRBJ1-2
v_gene: TRBV9
abundance: -
d_gene: TRBD1
CDR3nt: TGTGCCAGCAGCGGCGGGACAGGTGTTGATGGCTACACCTTC
CDR3aa: CASSGGTGVDGYTF

j_gene: TRBJ2-7
v_gene: TRBV27
abundance: -
d_gene: -
CDR3nt: TGTGCCAGCAGCTTACACCCACGTGGTACGAGGGAGCAGTACTTC
CDR3aa: CASSLHPRGTREQYF

j_gene: TRBJ2-4
v_gene: TRBV30
abundance: -
d_gene: -
CDR3nt: TGTGCCTGGAGTGTTGGGCAGAAAAACATTCAGTACTTC
CDR3aa: CAWSVGQKNIQYF

j_gene: TRBJ1-1
v_gene: TRBV4-2
abundance: -
d_gene: -
CDR3nt: TGTGCCAGCAGCCAAGAGCCCACTGTTCGGCCCTTAAACACTGAAGCTTTCTTT
CDR3aa: CASSQEPTVRPLNTEAFF

j_gene: TRBJ1-1
v_gene: TRBV2
abundance: -
d_gene: -
CDR3nt: TGTGCCACCCGGACAGCCAACACTGAAGCTTTCTTT
CDR3aa: CATRTANTEAFF

j_gene: TRBJ2-2
v_gene: TRBV18
abundance: -
d_gene: TRBD2
CDR3nt: TGTGCCAGCTCACCACCGCCTAGCGGGCCAACCGGGGAGCTGTTTTTT
CDR3aa: CASSPPPSGPTGELFF

j_gene: TRBJ2-5
v_gene: TRBV28
abundance: once
d_gene: TRBD2
CDR3nt: TGTGCCAGCAGTCTCCGGACTAGCGGGGGTCAGACCCAGTACTTC
CDR3aa: CASSLRTSGGQTQYF

j_gene: TRBJ2-7
v_gene: TRBV7-2
abundance: -
d_gene: TRBD1
CDR3nt: TGTGCCAGCAGCTCCCAGGGACAGGGGCGCTACGAGCAGTACTTC
CDR3aa: CASSSQGQGRYEQYF

j_gene: TRBJ2-5
v_gene: TRBV6-1
abundance: -
d_gene: TRBD2
CDR3nt: TGTGCCAGCGGGCGGGAGAGGGTTGAGACCCAGTACTTC
CDR3aa: CASGRERVETQYF

j_gene: TRBJ2-2
v_gene: TRBV7-9
abundance: -
d_gene: -
CDR3nt: TGTGCCAGCAGCAGTAAAGCGTTGGGCACCGGGGAGCTGTTTTTT
CDR3aa: CASSSKALGTGELFF

j_gene: TRBJ1-4
v_gene: TRBV2
abundance: -
d_gene: TRBD1
CDR3nt: TGTGCCAGCAGTGGGACAGGGATGGAAAAACTGTTTTTT
CDR3aa: CASSGTGMEKLFF

j_gene: TRBJ2-2
v_gene: TRBV7-2
abundance: -
d_gene: -
CDR3nt: TGTGCCAGCAGCCAGAGGTTGGCGAACACCGGGGAGCTGTTTTTT
CDR3aa: CASSQRLANTGELFF